The clone carrying this TCR beta chain was observed a few times. The target antigen is unknown. Deletions cut 4 bases from V and 8 bases from J, with 11 bases between. CDR3 length: 12 residues. Germline lookup yields CDR1 KGHSH and CDR2 LQKENI. Repertoires were generated with immunoSEQ multiplex PCR, while TCRdb's copy carries only in-frame clones and drops some. Of about 180,000 clones listed, around 90% are singletons. These data belong to a study of T cell responses to AZD1222 COVID-19 vaccine. Study observations and caveats: White British ancestry dominated among donors, who included more females, and clonal diversity was possibly underestimated. Spike-specific TCR breadth and depth both grew after two AZD1222 doses. Samples come after the peak T cell response, not at day 14. The study reported that nearly half of spike-specific TCRs target unmutated variant regions.

Sequenced here: peripheral blood, sampled on day 0 of AZD1222 vaccination. The chain combines TRBV18 with TRBJ1-2; D is perhaps TRBD1 (6 bases). The TCR originated in an adult in good health. CDR3 region: CASSQQGDGYTF. CDR3 DNA: TGTGCCAGCTCACAACAGGGAGACGGCTACACCTTC.